A single sample gave rise to the 31 T cell receptor beta chains below, sequenced in a study of read filtering for tumor transcriptome and immune sequencing. This library used approximately 390 ng RNA and molecular barcoded adaptors spanning alpha/delta and beta/gamma chains. TCRdb re-derived calls from the reads in MiXCR, one entry per CDR3 protein. The top ten clones hold around 43% of a sample with roughly 27,000 distinct CDR3 sequences, about 15% of them seen once. Sequencing input: a population of CD138-negative cells sorted from bone marrow. These receptors originate from a donor at least 40 years old with multiple myeloma.

This clonotype turned up a few times. The V and J genes are TRBV5-1 and TRBJ2-3, with 7 positions matching TRBD1. The germline V gene has CDR1 SGHRS and CDR2 YFSETQ. This CDR3 is built from 15 residues. V dropped 4 bases and J dropped 2; count of bases not matched to a gene: 7. CDR3 amino acids: CASSATGTATDTQYF. CDR3 coding DNA: TGCGCCAGCAGCGCTACCGGGACAGCCACAGATACGCAGTATTTT.

A note on this clonotype: This may stem from a read error, because a much larger clone lies one nucleotide away. The gene calls are TRBV19 and TRBJ2-4; TRBD2 agrees at 7 bases. CDR1 LNHDA and CDR2 SQIVND come from the germline V gene (reference sequence). The CDR3 has 15 residues. The CDR3 spells CASRPFAGAKNLQYF. The CDR3 region has the DNA TGTGCCAGTAGGCCATTTGCGGGAGCCAAAAACCTTCAGTACTTC.

This clonotype came up many times. The CDR3 sequence: CASSFRRAPNVHF. CDR3 sequence (DNA): TGTGCCAGCAGCTTTCGTAGGGCCCCCAACGTCCACTTT. The chain has TRBV13 and TRBJ1-6; D uncertain. This CDR3 is built from 13 residues. V was pared by 3 bases and J by 17 bases, with 17 bases between. From germline, CDR1 is PRHDT and CDR2 FYEKMQ (reference sequence).

This clonotype was observed a few times. A clone one base away is much larger, so this may be a read error. V usage is TRBV11-2 and J usage is TRBJ2-5, with 12 bases identical to TRBD1. CDR3 length equals 18 residues. Germline CDR1 and CDR2: SGHAT and FQNNGV. CDR3 loop: CASSAPGQGAPGKESQYF. CDR3 nucleotides: TGTGCCAGCAGCGCCCCGGGACAGGGGGCGCCGGGGAAAGAGTCCCAGTACTTC.

In this sample, this clonotype turned up many times. The CDR3, as DNA: TGTGCCAGCAGTAACCAGGGAGTTACCGGGGAGCTGTTTTTT. Its protein product is CASSNQGVTGELFF. The rearrangement joins TRBV6-5 to TRBJ2-2; the D call may be TRBD1 or TRBD2 (5 bases each). CDR3 size: 14 residues. The V gene's germline CDR1 is MNHEY and CDR2 SVGAGI. V was pared by 5 bases and J by 5 bases, with 12 bases between.

This clonotype was detected ten times or more. The V and J genes are TRBV6-5 and TRBJ2-1, with 9 bases that match TRBD1. Per germline, CDR1 MNHEY and CDR2 SVGAGI. V shed 5 bases and J 2 bases; nucleotides not matched to a gene: 4. This CDR3 region has 15 residues. CDR3: CASSLTGGTYNEQFF. The CDR3 nucleotides are TGTGCCAGCAGTCTCACAGGGGGCACCTACAATGAGCAGTTCTTC.

This clonotype appeared a few times. V and J are TRBV11-3 and TRBJ2-1, with a tentative D call TRBD1 (5 bases). The germline V gene encodes CDR1 SGHNT and CDR2 YENEEA. The CDR3 is 15 residues long. V lost 5 bases to trimming and J lost 0 bases, with 11 bases between them. This CDR3 is CASSLIDSSYNEQFF. DNA of the CDR3: TGTGCCAGCAGCCTAATAGACAGCTCCTACAATGAGCAGTTCTTC.

Points on this clonotype: A far bigger clonotype differs at one base, so this is likely a read error. No conserved phenylalanine or tryptophan ends this CDR3, so it is likely a read error. The chain recombines TRBV10-3 with TRBJ2-1; the match to TRBD2 covers 9 bases. CDR1 ENHRY and CDR2 SYGVKD come from the germline V gene. The CDR3 sequence is 14 residues long. CDR3 protein: CASGVAGVHNEQFS. The CDR3 DNA is TGCGCCAGCGGAGTAGCGGGAGTTCACAATGAGCAGTTCTCC.

This clonotype was picked up many times. This chain joins TRBV5-1 and TRBJ1-4; D not resolved. This CDR3 contains 15 residues. In germline, CDR1 is SGHRS, CDR2 YFSETQ. V lost 0 bases and J 1 base, leaving 7 bases between the germline ends. CDR3 in amino acids: CASSLESGTNEKLFF. The CDR3 DNA is TGCGCCAGCAGCTTGGAGTCCGGAACTAATGAAAAACTGTTTTTT.

This clonotype was counted many times. The V call is TRBV19, the J call TRBJ2-6; TRBD1 aligns across 7 bases. This CDR3 region has 14 residues. V shed 10 bases, J shed 9 bases, and the junction held 12 bases outside the gene matches. The germline V gene has CDR1 LNHDA and CDR2 SQIVND (reference sequence). This CDR3 is CATLDRPQDNVLTF. The CDR3 DNA reads TGTGCCACCCTGGACAGGCCTCAAGACAACGTCCTGACTTTC.

Worth noting for this clonotype: This may stem from a read error, because a much larger clone lies one nucleotide away. The CDR3 does not end in the conserved phenylalanine or tryptophan, so this is likely a read error. This CDR3 is CSARDIGRITDTQYL. CDR3 nucleotides: TGCAGTGCTAGAGATATTGGACGGATCACAGATACGCAGTATCTT. This sequence joins TRBV20-1 and TRBJ2-3; D gene unclear. Germline V gives CDR1 DFQATT, CDR2 SNEGSKA (reference sequence). With 0 bases removed from V and 2 bases from J, the gap between germline ends came to 12 bases. The CDR3 totals 15 residues.

This clonotype was seen repeatedly, ten times or more. This chain joins TRBV19 and TRBJ2-7; TRBD2 aligns across 11 bases. The germline V gene has CDR1 LNHDA and CDR2 SQIVND (reference sequence). CDR3 size: 15 residues. Trimming at V came to 4 bases and at J to 2 bases, leaving 4 bases not matched to a gene. CDR3 loop: CASSTKTSGTYEQYF. CDR3 in DNA: TGTGCCAGTAGTACGAAGACTAGCGGGACCTACGAGCAGTACTTC.

This clonotype was seen at least ten times. J is TRBJ2-3 and V is TRBV7-2; unclear D gene. V was cut by 5 bases and J by 6 bases, with 6 bases left in between. CDR3 size: 11 residues. CDR1 is SGHTA and CDR2 is FQGNSA in the germline V gene. This chain's CDR3 is CASSPADTQYF. The CDR3 nucleotides read TGTGCCAGCAGCCCTGCCGATACGCAGTATTTT. Full variable domain (outside the CDR3, taken from reference TRBV7-2 and TRBJ2-3): GAGVSQSPSNKVTEKGKDVELRCDPISGHTALYWYRQSLGQGLEFLIYFQGNSAPDKSGLPSDRFSAERTGGSVSTLTIQRTQQEDSAVYLCASSPADTQYFGPGTRLTVL.

This clonotype was counted ten times or more. J is TRBJ2-2 and V is TRBV7-9; 9 nucleotides match TRBD1. The ends lost 4 bases at V and 4 bases at J; junction bases unmatched: 7. In germline, CDR1 is SEHNR, CDR2 FQNEAQ (reference sequence). The CDR3 is 16 amino acids. This chain's CDR3 is CASSYHGQGTTGELFF. CDR3 nucleotides: TGTGCCAGCAGCTATCATGGACAGGGGACCACCGGGGAGCTGTTTTTT.

This clonotype occurred a few times. One base away lies a much larger clone, so this may be a sequencing read error. The CDR3 does not end in the conserved phenylalanine or tryptophan, so this is likely a read error. The chain uses TRBV3-1 and TRBJ2-7, with D hard to call. This CDR3 has 15 amino acids. V lost 1 base and J lost 3, with 13 bases in between. CDR1 is LGHDT, CDR2 YNNKEL, per germline (reference sequence). This CDR3 is CASSQGPGESYEQYL. The CDR3 coding sequence is TGTGCCAGCAGCCAAGGGCCTGGCGAAAGCTACGAGCAGTACCTC.

This clonotype was seen ten or more times. J is TRBJ2-1 and V is TRBV7-2; 7 nucleotides line up with TRBD1. V trimming: 7 bases; J trimming: 9 bases; junction bases outside the gene matches: 6. In germline, CDR1 is SGHTA, CDR2 FQGNSA. This CDR3 region has 12 residues. The CDR3 spells CASNDRVGEQFF. CDR3 nucleotide sequence: TGTGCCAGCAACGACAGGGTAGGTGAGCAGTTCTTC.

This clonotype has a count of ten or more. The rearrangement links TRBV20-1 to TRBJ2-1; 11 bases are shared with TRBD2. This CDR3 is built from 15 residues. Germline V gene data show CDR1 as DFQATT and CDR2 as SNEGSKA (reference sequence). With 7 bases clipped from V and 10 bases from J, the junction kept 15 bases outside the gene matches. The CDR3 spells CSETNPGLAEGEQFF. The DNA for the CDR3 is TGCAGTGAAACGAACCCGGGACTAGCGGAAGGGGAGCAGTTCTTC.

This clonotype was picked up a small number of times. The rearrangement joins TRBV6-1 to TRBJ2-7, with D perhaps TRBD2 (5 bases). Germline lookup yields CDR1 MNHNS and CDR2 SASEGT. This CDR3 has 13 residues. The germline V and J ends were trimmed by 6 bases and 3 bases, with 12 bases remaining between them. In DNA form, the CDR3 reads TGTGCCAGCAGCAGAGACCGGGACTACGAGCAGTACGTC. Translation gives CASSRDRDYEQYV.

The sample holds many counts of this clonotype. This chain connects TRBV9 to TRBJ2-1; no firm D call. V shed 0 bases and J shed 10 bases, with 5 bases lying between them. Germline lookup yields CDR1 SGDLS and CDR2 YYNGEE. The CDR3 consists of 11 residues. CDR3 DNA: TGTGCCAGCAGCGTAGGTTCCGAGCAGTTCTTC. Translated, it gives CASSVGSEQFF.

On this clonotype itself: The junction departs from germline at one end; a sequencing error may be responsible. This chain uses TRBV29-1 with TRBJ1-1; a possible D gene is TRBD1 (5 bases). The CDR3 is 15 amino acids. Germline V gene lookup returns CDR1 SQVTM and CDR2 ANQGSEA. The CDR3 coding sequence is TGCAGCGTTGGAGCAATTAGACTCATGGACACTGAGGCTTTCTTT. Its translation is CSVGAIRLMDTEAFF.

This clonotype was seen only a few times. A far bigger clonotype differs at one base, so this is likely a read error. The gene calls are TRBV6-6 and TRBJ2-1, with D maybe TRBD2 (5 bases). This CDR3 region has 12 residues. Germline values: CDR1 MNHNY, CDR2 SVGAGI (reference sequence). Trimming left V 6 bases short and J 14 bases short, with 17 bases between. CDR3 protein: CASSVGLGYEFF. The CDR3 DNA follows: TGTGCCAGCAGCGTAGGACTTGGCTACGAGTTCTTC.

Ten or more counts support this clonotype. The rearrangement uses TRBV6-2 or TRBV6-3 and TRBJ2-1; no reliable D call. The germline V gene encodes CDR1 MNHEY and CDR2 SVGEGT. The CDR3 spans 14 residues. The DNA for the CDR3 is TGTGCTACGAAGGGCTACCTGGCGGTCAATGAGCAGTTCTTC. As protein: CATKGYLAVNEQFF.

This clonotype has ten or more counts. The rearrangement joins TRBV6-4 to TRBJ1-6; 10 bases map to TRBD1. Germline V gene sequence: CDR1 MRHNA, CDR2 SNTAGT. The CDR3 sequence is 15 residues long. The V and J ends lost 0 bases and 7 bases, in that order; junction bases with no gene match: 0. CDR3 amino acids: CASSDSGQGNSPLHF. CDR3 in DNA: TGTGCCAGCAGTGACTCGGGACAGGGGAATTCACCCCTCCACTTT.

This clonotype was picked up many times. The gene calls are TRBV5-8 and TRBJ2-5, with a tentative D call TRBD2 (5 bases). There are 15 residues in the CDR3. In germline, CDR1 is SGHTS, CDR2 YDEGEE. The V end lost 1 base, the J end lost 5 bases, and 15 bases lay between the germline ends. CDR3: CASSLLAPTRETQYF. CDR3 nucleotides: TGTGCCAGCAGCTTGTTAGCGCCCACTAGGGAGACCCAGTACTTC. Full variable domain (outside the CDR3, taken from reference TRBV5-8 and TRBJ2-5): EAGVTQSPTHLIKTRGQQATLRCSPISGHTSVYWYQQALGLGLQFLLWYDEGEERNRGNFPPRFSGRQFPNYSSELNVNALELEDSALYLCASSLLAPTRETQYFGPGTRLLVL.

Concerning this clonotype itself: This probably arose from a read error, given a far larger clone one base away. V usage is TRBV6-1 and J usage is TRBJ1-1; possibly TRBD1 for D (5 bases). The CDR3 is made up of 14 amino acids. Germline V CDR1 and CDR2: MNHNS, SASEGT. The DNA of the CDR3 is TGTGCCAGCAGTTACGCAATAGGGGTCACTGAAGCTTCCTTT. It translates to CASSYAIGVTEASF.

The chain combines TRBV11-2 with TRBJ1-1; D call uncertain. Per germline, CDR1 SGHAT and CDR2 FQNNGV. Trimming stripped 5 bases from V and 7 bases from J, with 14 bases between. The CDR3 totals 13 residues. CDR3 region: CASSPPGPSEAFF. The CDR3 coding sequence is TGTGCCAGCAGCCCGCCGGGCCCCAGTGAAGCTTTCTTT.

V usage is TRBV7-3 and J usage is TRBJ2-1; D is uncertain. The CDR3 has 15 amino acids. The V and J ends lost 3 bases and 2 bases respectively, with 11 bases between them. CDR1 SGHTA and CDR2 FQGTGA come from the germline V gene. CDR3 nucleotides: TGTGCCAGCAGCTTGGGGTACAGCACCTACAATGAGCAGTTCTTC. Encoded protein: CASSLGYSTYNEQFF.

This clonotype was counted only a few times. V usage is TRBV20-1 and J usage is TRBJ2-1, with TRBD2 identical over 8 bases. This CDR3 region has 13 residues. CDR1 and CDR2 from the germline V gene are DFQATT and SNEGSKA (reference sequence). The V gene end was trimmed by 3 bases and the J gene end by 6 bases; junction bases not matched to a gene: 4. The DNA for the CDR3 is TGCAGTGCTAGCGGGAGGGCCATCAATGAGCAGTTCTTC. Its protein product is CSASGRAINEQFF.

The table lists this clonotype with many counts. The rearrangement uses TRBV5-1 and TRBJ2-7; 9 bases are a match to TRBD1. Germline V gene data show CDR1 as SGHRS and CDR2 as YFSETQ. V was pared by 10 bases and J by 5 bases, with 7 bases of the junction left unmatched. This CDR3 region has 12 residues. The CDR3 DNA sequence: TGCGCCTCCGGGACAGGGACCCACGAGCAGTACTTC. Amino acids: CASGTGTHEQYF.

This clonotype appeared many times. The J gene is TRBJ1-1, the V gene TRBV29-1; 9 bases are a match to TRBD1. There are 14 residues in the CDR3. Trimming at V came to 7 bases and at J to 5 bases, leaving 11 bases not matched to a gene. The germline CDR1 and CDR2 sequences are SQVTM and ANQGSEA. CDR3 protein: CSARRQGEGTEAFF. The CDR3 region has the DNA TGCAGCGCTCGCCGACAGGGGGAGGGGACTGAAGCTTTCTTT.

This clonotype appeared many times. V is TRBV6-5 and J is TRBJ2-2, with TRBD1 identical over 11 bases. The CDR3 sequence is 15 residues long. With V trimmed by 6 bases and J by 1 base, 1 base remained unmatched. Germline V gene data show CDR1 as MNHEY and CDR2 as SVGAGI. DNA for the CDR3: TGTGCCAGCAGGGGGACAGGGGGGAACACCGGGGAGCTGTTTTTT. This sequence encodes CASRGTGGNTGELFF.